Given below is one TCR beta chain in context. Antigen: not known. The sample comes from a study of cytotoxic CD8 clonotypes in ibrutinib-treated CLL. Study-level points and caveats: Measured clonality at baseline was greater than in age-matched healthy donors and tracked with circulating CD8+ T-cell counts. Rising at ibrutinib response, clonality subsequently fell back toward baseline at progression.

PBMCs were cryopreserved, and approximately 1.8 micrograms of genomic DNA from them went into TCR beta libraries. V shed 3 bases, J shed 6 bases, and the junction held 8 bases outside the gene matches. The CDR3 runs 15 residues. CDR1 is LGHNA and CDR2 is YSLEER in the germline V gene. Sequencing was designed to attain a depth spanning 1 in 200,000 to 1 in 1 million T cells. Only in-frame clones appear in the TCRdb table, and some are missing; sequencing was by immunoSEQ multiplex PCR. The sample has some 350,000 clones; approximately 67% are singletons. The clonotype was recovered from a human donor with chronic lymphocytic leukemia. The rearrangement joins TRBV4-3 to TRBJ2-3; 8 bases are shared with TRBD2. This specimen consisted of PBMCs, obtained after 36 months of ibrutinib treatment. The CDR3 DNA is TGCGCCAGCAGCCATAGCGGGAACTCCCCCGATACGCAGTATTTT. Its protein product is CASSHSGNSPDTQYF.